This record concerns one T cell receptor (beta chain) sequence. This entry belongs to a study of T cell changes during pregnancy in multiple sclerosis. TCRdb's copy holds only in-frame clones and misses some; the assay was immunoSEQ multiplex PCR. Among 100,000 to 130,000 clones listed, under 95% were seen once. V trimming: 6 bases; J trimming: 8 bases; junction bases outside the gene matches: 20. CDR3 size: 17 residues. The germline CDR1 and CDR2 sequences are MNHEY and SMNVEV (reference sequence). The starting material was peripheral blood, obtained in the third trimester of pregnancy. The receptor was isolated from a female donor in good health, enrolled as a control in a pregnancy study. V usage is TRBV27 and J usage is TRBJ1-2, with 8 nucleotides matching TRBD1. The CDR3 bases are TGTGCCAGCAGCCTCACGGCAGAGGGACAGGAGGAGGAGGGCTACACCTTC. This sequence encodes CASSLTAEGQEEEGYTF.